This T cell receptor (beta chain) stems from a study of blood T cell repertoires in COVID-19. Whole-study context: Spain, Italy and the United States supplied samples that represented acute and convalescent COVID-19.

V gave up 8 bases and J gave up 4 bases, with 9 bases separating them. The CDR3 spans 11 residues. Germline CDR1 is MNHNY and CDR2 is SVGAGI (reference sequence). The method was immunoSEQ multiplex PCR; TCRdb's version includes in-frame clones alone and lacks a portion of them. The table records over 95,000 clones, about four fifths of them present only once. This TCR was sampled from a woman in her sixties with acute or convalescent COVID-19. Sequences were obtained from peripheral blood. The chain links TRBV6-6 to TRBJ2-7, with D unclear. The CDR3 protein is CASLGRYEQYF. DNA of the CDR3: TGTGCCAGCCTGGGCAGATACGAGCAGTACTTC.